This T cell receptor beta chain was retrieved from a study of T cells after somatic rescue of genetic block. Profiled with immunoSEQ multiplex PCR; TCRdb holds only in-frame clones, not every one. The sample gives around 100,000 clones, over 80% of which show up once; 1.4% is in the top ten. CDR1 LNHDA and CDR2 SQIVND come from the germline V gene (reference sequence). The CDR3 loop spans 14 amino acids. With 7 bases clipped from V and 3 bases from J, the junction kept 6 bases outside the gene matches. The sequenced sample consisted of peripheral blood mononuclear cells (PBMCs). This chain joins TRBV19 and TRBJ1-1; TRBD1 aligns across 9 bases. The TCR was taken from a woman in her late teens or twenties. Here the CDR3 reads CASTGQGSYTEAFF. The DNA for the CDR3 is TGTGCCAGTACCGGACAGGGGTCCTACACTGAAGCTTTCTTT.